This T cell receptor beta chain was identified during a study of T-cell memory formation after mild COVID-19. Trimming cost V 10 bases and J 1 base, with 12 bases left between them. This CDR3 comprises 13 residues. The germline CDR1 and CDR2 sequences are LNHNV and YYDKDF (reference sequence). TCRdb redid the calling of the 5' RACE reads with MiXCR, one entry per CDR3 protein. The sample contains some 180,000 distinct CDR3 sequences, roughly 20% of which appear only once. This clonotype was picked up a small number of times. Input material: PBMCs or a T cell subset sorted from them (not recorded which). The chain employs TRBV15 and TRBJ2-3; D is undetermined. The source of this sequence is a man younger than 30 who had mild COVID-19 (a few samples of this study predate the infection). Cell type and time point are not known. CDR3 amino acids: CASRSVGTDTQYF. The CDR3 DNA reads TGTGCCAGTAGATCGGTTGGCACAGATACGCAGTATTTT.